This T cell receptor (beta chain) comes out of a study of cytomegalovirus exposure and HLA in healthy donors. Study-wide findings and caveats: Cytomegalovirus status, reportedly, was diagnosed with high specificity and sensitivity by the classifier.

Researchers ran the PCR with 60 Vbeta and 13 Jbeta primers. Only in-frame clones appear in the TCRdb table, and some are missing; sequencing was by immunoSEQ multiplex PCR. The sample consists of tens of thousands of clones, around 70% of them appearing once. Nominal health characterized the donors when sampled, though unrecorded immune exposures were likely. The CDR3 consists of 14 residues. Germline V CDR1 and CDR2: MNHNS, SASEGT. V lost 6 bases and J 4 bases, leaving 14 bases between the germline ends. This clone was picked up a small number of times. Antigen unknown. The specimen was PBMCs. This receptor was obtained from a woman aged 40 to 49 in good health and CMV-seropositive. This chain uses TRBV6-1 with TRBJ2-3, with D possibly being TRBD2 (7 bases). The DNA for the CDR3 is TGTGCCAGCAGCAGAACCGGGGGGCCAGATACGCAGTATTTT. It encodes CASSRTGGPDTQYF.